One sample yielded the 16 T cell receptor beta chains listed below, sequenced in a study of early T cells in non-severe SARS-CoV-2 infection (dated by TCRdb to the early 2020s). The library was produced with 5' RACE. Sequencing was carried out with a NextSeq 500. TCRdb reprocessed the public reads (quality trimming at Q25 with fastp, clone calling with MiXCR) and kept in-frame beta chains. CDR3 protein sequences are deduplicated, and each keeps its most common genes and DNA. The sample includes 85,000 to 100,000 distinct CDR3 sequences, with approximately 9.9% observed a single time. The ten biggest clones cover approximately 5.4% of the sample. Sequenced input: whole blood. These receptors were obtained from an adult who was a healthcare worker with PCR-confirmed SARS-CoV-2 infection or an uninfected control (not recorded which).

This clonotype was detected ten times or more. This rearrangement joins TRBV5-1 to TRBJ1-2; possible D gene TRBD1, 6 bases. Germline loops: CDR1 SGHRS, CDR2 YFSETQ. The V and J ends lost 0 bases and 4 bases respectively, with 10 bases between them. The CDR3 spans 14 residues. CDR3 amino acids: CASSLDGQTYGYTF. CDR3 sequence (DNA): TGCGCCAGCAGCTTGGACGGACAGACCTATGGCTACACCTTC. The full variable domain, with the rest looked up from reference TRBV5-1 and TRBJ1-2, is KAGVTQTPRYLIKTRGQQVTLSCSPISGHRSVSWYQQTPGQGLQFLFEYFSETQRNKGNFPGRFSGRQFSNSRSEMNVSTLELGDSALYLCASSLDGQTYGYTFGSGTRLTVV.

This clonotype has at least ten counts. The chain combines TRBV6-1 with TRBJ2-7; D gene unclear. Germline lookup yields CDR1 MNHNS and CDR2 SASEGT. The CDR3 is 13 residues long. V lost 5 bases and J lost 0, with 8 bases in between. CDR3 loop: CASSPETSYEQYF. The CDR3 bases are TGTGCCAGCAGTCCAGAGACCTCCTACGAGCAGTACTTC.

This clonotype was picked up a small number of times. This sequence joins TRBV29-1 and TRBJ2-7; 11 bases fit TRBD2. The CDR3 runs to 14 residues. With V trimmed by 4 bases and J by 5 bases, 7 bases remained unmatched. The germline CDR1 and CDR2 sequences are SQVTM and ANQGSEA. The CDR3: CSVVVLAGVNEQYF. The DNA for the CDR3 is TGCAGCGTTGTAGTACTAGCGGGAGTGAACGAGCAGTACTTC.

This sequence joins TRBV2 and TRBJ1-1; possible D gene TRBD1, 5 bases. This CDR3 contains 14 residues. Trimming took off 0 bases at V and 5 bases at J, with 10 bases between the two ends. Looked up from germline, CDR1 is SNHLY and CDR2 is FYNNEI. CDR3 nucleotides: TGTGCCAGCAGTGAAGCGCTTCGGGGGACTGAAGCTTTCTTT. Protein: CASSEALRGTEAFF.

This clonotype occurred a few times. The chain uses TRBV29-1 and TRBJ2-1; the D is unclear. The V and J ends lost 4 bases and 9 bases respectively, with 16 bases between them. There are 13 residues in the CDR3. Germline loops: CDR1 SQVTM, CDR2 ANQGSEA. The CDR3 DNA reads TGCAGCGTTGGGACCTCTCTTGAGGTTGAGCAGTTCTTC. Its protein product is CSVGTSLEVEQFF.

This clonotype occurred many times. The chain combines TRBV24-1 with TRBJ1-2, with D maybe TRBD1 (6 bases). Germline assignment: CDR1 KGHDR and CDR2 SFDVKD. CDR3 length equals 14 residues. Trimming removed 4 bases at V and 5 bases at J, with 13 bases between. Written as DNA, the CDR3 is TGTGCCACCAGTGACCAATGGACAGCGTATGGCTACACCTTC. Amino acids: CATSDQWTAYGYTF.

This clonotype was found many times. The chain links TRBV9 to TRBJ1-2; D unclear. Per germline, CDR1 SGDLS and CDR2 YYNGEE. This CDR3 comprises 15 residues. V gave up 2 bases and J gave up 0 bases, with 11 bases separating them. CDR3 bases: TGTGCCAGCAGCGTGGTCGCCAGCGCTAACTATGGCTACACCTTC. Translating gives CASSVVASANYGYTF.

This clonotype has a count of ten or more. CDR3 nucleotides: TGTGCCAGCAGGCGGACTAGCGGGGGGAACACCGGGGAGCTGTTTTTT. It specifies CASRRTSGGNTGELFF. The rearrangement uses TRBV11-2 and TRBJ2-2; 13 positions agree with TRBD2. The CDR3 totals 16 residues. Germline lookup yields CDR1 SGHAT and CDR2 FQNNGV. V trimming: 6 bases; J trimming: 1 base; junction bases outside the gene matches: 2.

This clonotype was detected many times. This chain connects TRBV12-3 or TRBV12-4 to TRBJ2-2; perhaps TRBD1 as D (6 bases). The V end was cut by 6 bases, the J end by 2 bases, with 13 bases between. The CDR3 length is 15 residues. The CDR3 here is CASSHGTPNTGELFF. The DNA for the CDR3 is TGTGCCAGCAGCCATGGGACACCCAACACCGGGGAGCTGTTTTTT.

This clonotype was seen ten or more times. The chain has TRBV25-1 and TRBJ2-1; 9 nucleotides agree with TRBD1. Trimming at V came to 1 base and at J to 9 bases, leaving 10 bases not matched to a gene. This CDR3 region has 16 residues. The V gene's germline CDR1 is MGHDK and CDR2 SYGVNS. CDR3 nucleotide sequence: TGTGCCAGCAGTGAATTTCGAGGACAGGGGTCTGCTGAGCAGTTCTTC. It translates to CASSEFRGQGSAEQFF.

As concerns this clonotype: The conserved phenylalanine or tryptophan is not found at the CDR3 terminus, so this likely reflects a read error. The rearrangement uses TRBV10-3 and TRBJ1-1; D call uncertain. The V end lost 0 bases, the J end lost 1 base, and 9 bases lay between the germline ends. The CDR3 is 15 amino acids. Germline V CDR1 and CDR2: ENHRY, SYGVKD. Here the CDR3 DNA reads TGTGCCATCAGTGAGTCCCAGGCGGGGAACACTGAAGCTTTCCTT. This codes for CAISESQAGNTEAFL.

Regarding this clonotype: Its ends do not fully match the called genes, so a read error is possible. The chain has TRBV12-3 or TRBV12-4 and TRBJ1-6, with unresolved D. This CDR3 spans 15 amino acids. CDR3 in amino acids: CASSLASSYNSPLHF. The CDR3 region has the DNA TGTGCCAGCAGTCTAGCTAGCTCCTATAATTCACCCCTCCACTTT.

The chain is built from TRBV2 and TRBJ2-2; the match to TRBD1 covers 9 bases. CDR1 is SNHLY and CDR2 is FYNNEI in the germline V gene. The CDR3 has 14 amino acids. The V segment lost 7 bases and the J segment 8 bases; nucleotides outside the gene matches: 8. The CDR3 here is CASTGTGPLGELFF. The CDR3 coding sequence is TGTGCCAGCACCGGGACAGGGCCCCTTGGGGAGCTGTTTTTT.

This chain links TRBV4-1 with TRBJ2-7; D ambiguous. Trimming took 1 base from V and 1 from J, leaving 8 bases between them. The CDR3 has 14 amino acids. Germline V gives CDR1 MGHRA, CDR2 YSYEKL. CDR3 amino acids: CASSQVTQSYEQYF. The CDR3 DNA follows: TGCGCCAGCAGCCAAGTGACACAATCCTACGAGCAGTACTTC.

In this sample, this clonotype turned up many times. The chain carries TRBV3-1 and TRBJ2-5, with a tentative D call TRBD1 (6 bases). The CDR3 has 15 amino acids. Trimming took 1 base from V and 4 from J, leaving 13 bases between them. The V gene's germline CDR1 is LGHDT and CDR2 YNNKEL (reference sequence). The CDR3 nucleotides read TGTGCCAGCAGCCAAGGCGCACAGGGTGGAGAGACCCAGTACTTC. Amino acids: CASSQGAQGGETQYF.

This clonotype has more than one count but fewer than ten. The chain combines TRBV19 with TRBJ2-3, with TRBD1 identical over 7 bases. Germline CDR1 reads LNHDA; CDR2 reads SQIVND (reference sequence). This CDR3 region has 14 residues. The V and J ends lost 4 bases and 6 bases, in that order; junction bases with no gene match: 7. The CDR3 sequence is CASSTKDRRDTQYF. CDR3 coding DNA: TGTGCCAGTAGTACGAAGGACAGGCGTGATACGCAGTATTTT.